This T cell receptor (beta chain) is drawn from a study of lymphopenia after photon versus proton radiotherapy. The assay was immunoSEQ multiplex PCR, and TCRdb's table has in-frame clones only and misses some. The table has some 55,000 clones, around 83% seen once. Of note for this clone: Its antigen remains unidentified.

The V and J ends lost 3 bases and 4 bases, in that order; junction bases with no gene match: 10. CDR1 and CDR2 from the germline V gene are SQVTM and ANQGSEA. The CDR3 sequence is 16 residues long. General study results and limits: Larger post-nadir TCR diversity loss correlated inversely with survival in deceased patients. After the lymphocyte nadir, photon-treated repertoires showed oligoclonal expansion, especially of CD8+ Temra cells. Only patients who died were analyzed for survival; proton advantage is unproven. Relative stability marked proton patients; photon patients lost diversity and naive cells.

This clonotype was obtained from a man aged 50-60 years with gastric cancer. The sequences come from peripheral blood, collected from a patient treated with photon-based radiotherapy. The genes are TRBV29-1 and TRBJ2-1; 9 bases align to TRBD1. DNA for the CDR3: TGCAGCGTTGAGGCGGGGACAGGGTTCATTTACAATGAGCAGTTCTTC. Amino acid sequence: CSVEAGTGFIYNEQFF.